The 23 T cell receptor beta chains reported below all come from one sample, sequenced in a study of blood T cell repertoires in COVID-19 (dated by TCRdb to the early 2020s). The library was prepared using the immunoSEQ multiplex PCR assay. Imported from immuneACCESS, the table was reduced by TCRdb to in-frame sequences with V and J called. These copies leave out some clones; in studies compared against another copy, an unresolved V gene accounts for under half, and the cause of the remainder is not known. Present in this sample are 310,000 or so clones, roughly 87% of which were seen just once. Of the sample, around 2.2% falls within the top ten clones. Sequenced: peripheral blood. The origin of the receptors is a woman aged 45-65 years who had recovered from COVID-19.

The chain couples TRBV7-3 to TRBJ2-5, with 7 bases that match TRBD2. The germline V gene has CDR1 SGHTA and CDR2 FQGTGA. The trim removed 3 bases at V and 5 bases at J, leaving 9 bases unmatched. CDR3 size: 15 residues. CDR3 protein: CASSFGGTPWETQYF. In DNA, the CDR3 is TGTGCCAGCAGCTTCGGGGGGACCCCATGGGAGACCCAGTACTTC. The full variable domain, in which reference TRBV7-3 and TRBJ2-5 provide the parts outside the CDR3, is GAGVSQTPSNKVTEKGKYVELRCDPISGHTALYWYRQSLGQGPEFLIYFQGTGAADDSGLPNDRFFAVRPEGSVSTLKIQRTERGDSAVYLCASSFGGTPWETQYFGPGTRLLVL.

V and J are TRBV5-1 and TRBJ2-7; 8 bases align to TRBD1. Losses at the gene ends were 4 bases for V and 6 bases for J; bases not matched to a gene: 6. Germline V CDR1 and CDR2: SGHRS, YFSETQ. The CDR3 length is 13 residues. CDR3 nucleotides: TGCGCCAGCAGCCCGGACAGGGTAGGCGAGCAGTACTTC. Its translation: CASSPDRVGEQYF.

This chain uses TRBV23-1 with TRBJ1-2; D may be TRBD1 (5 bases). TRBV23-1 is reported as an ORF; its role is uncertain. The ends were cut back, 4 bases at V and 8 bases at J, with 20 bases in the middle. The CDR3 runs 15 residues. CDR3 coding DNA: TGCGCCAGCAGTCGCTTACCGGGACTGCCTTTCGGCTACACCTTC. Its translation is CASSRLPGLPFGYTF.

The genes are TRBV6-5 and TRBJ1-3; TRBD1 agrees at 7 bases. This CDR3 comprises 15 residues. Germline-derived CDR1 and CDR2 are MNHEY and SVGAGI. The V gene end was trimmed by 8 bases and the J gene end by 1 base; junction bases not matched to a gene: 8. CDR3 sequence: CASRDSLTSGNTIYF. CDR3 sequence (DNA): TGTGCCAGCCGGGACAGCTTGACGTCTGGAAACACCATATATTTT.

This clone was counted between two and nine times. The CDR3 nucleotides read TGCGCCAGCAGCCTATGGACAGGGTCGACTGAAGCTTTCTTT. Translating gives CASSLWTGSTEAFF. The J gene is TRBJ1-1, the V gene TRBV5-1, with TRBD1 matching 8 bases. CDR3 length: 14 residues. The ends lost 4 bases at V and 5 bases at J; junction bases unmatched: 7. The germline V gene has CDR1 SGHRS and CDR2 YFSETQ.

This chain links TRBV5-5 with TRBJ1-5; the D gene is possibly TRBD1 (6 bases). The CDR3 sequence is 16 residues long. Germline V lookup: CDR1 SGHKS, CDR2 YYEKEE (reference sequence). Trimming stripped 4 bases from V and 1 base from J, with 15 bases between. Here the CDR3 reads CASSKYRVGSNQPQHF. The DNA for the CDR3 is TGTGCCAGCAGCAAATACAGGGTAGGGAGCAATCAGCCCCAGCATTTT.

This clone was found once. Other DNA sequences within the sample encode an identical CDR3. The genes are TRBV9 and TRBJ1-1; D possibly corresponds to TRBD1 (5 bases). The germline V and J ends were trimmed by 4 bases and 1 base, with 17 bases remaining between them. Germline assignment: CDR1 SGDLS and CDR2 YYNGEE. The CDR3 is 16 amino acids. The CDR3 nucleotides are TGTGCCAGCAGCCCTCATAGTGGAGGGACGAACACTGAAGCTTTCTTT. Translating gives CASSPHSGGTNTEAFF.

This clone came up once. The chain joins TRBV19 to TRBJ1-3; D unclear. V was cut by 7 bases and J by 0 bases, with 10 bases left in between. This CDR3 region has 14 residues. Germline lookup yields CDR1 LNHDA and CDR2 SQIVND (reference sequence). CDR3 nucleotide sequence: TGTGCCAGTATGGGGAGGGCCTCTGGAAACACCATATATTTT. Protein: CASMGRASGNTIYF.

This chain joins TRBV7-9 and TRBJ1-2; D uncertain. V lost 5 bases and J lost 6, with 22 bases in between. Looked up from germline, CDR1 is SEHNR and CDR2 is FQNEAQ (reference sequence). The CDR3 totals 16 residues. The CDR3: CASSGRLNYLRDGYTF. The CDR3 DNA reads TGTGCCAGCAGCGGAAGGCTTAACTACCTACGGGATGGCTACACCTTC. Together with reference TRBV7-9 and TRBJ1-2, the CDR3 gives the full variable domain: DTGVSQNPRHKITKRGQNVTFRCDPISEHNRLYWYRQTLGQGPEFLTYFQNEAQLEKSRLLSDRFSAERPKGSFSTLEIQRTEQGDSAMYLCASSGRLNYLRDGYTFGSGTRLTVV.

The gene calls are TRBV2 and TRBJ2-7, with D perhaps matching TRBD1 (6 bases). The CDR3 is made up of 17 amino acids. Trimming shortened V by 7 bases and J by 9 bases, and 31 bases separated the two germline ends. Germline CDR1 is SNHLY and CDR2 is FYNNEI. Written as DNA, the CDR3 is TGTGCCAGCATCACACCGATCCCCCGGGACAAGAAGGGATGGCAGTACTTC. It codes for CASITPIPRDKKGWQYF.

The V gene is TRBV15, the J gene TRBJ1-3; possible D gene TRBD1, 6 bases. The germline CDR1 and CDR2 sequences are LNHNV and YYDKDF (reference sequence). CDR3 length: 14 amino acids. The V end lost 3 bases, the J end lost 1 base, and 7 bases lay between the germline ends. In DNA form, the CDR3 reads TGTGCCACCAGCAGCACAGGGTCTGGAAACACCATATATTTT. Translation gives CATSSTGSGNTIYF.

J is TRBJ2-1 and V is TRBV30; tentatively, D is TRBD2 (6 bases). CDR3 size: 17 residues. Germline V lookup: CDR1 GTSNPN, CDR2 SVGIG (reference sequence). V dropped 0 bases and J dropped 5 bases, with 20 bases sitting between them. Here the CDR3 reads CAWSVPTFRGRHNEQFF. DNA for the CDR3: TGTGCCTGGAGTGTACCTACTTTTCGGGGGAGGCACAATGAGCAGTTCTTC.

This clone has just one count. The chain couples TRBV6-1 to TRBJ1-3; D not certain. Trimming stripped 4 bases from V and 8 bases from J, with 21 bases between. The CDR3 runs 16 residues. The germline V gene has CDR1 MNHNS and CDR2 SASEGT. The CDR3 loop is CASSGPTELLADTIYF. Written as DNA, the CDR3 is TGTGCCAGCAGTGGGCCTACAGAGCTCCTAGCGGACACCATATATTTT.

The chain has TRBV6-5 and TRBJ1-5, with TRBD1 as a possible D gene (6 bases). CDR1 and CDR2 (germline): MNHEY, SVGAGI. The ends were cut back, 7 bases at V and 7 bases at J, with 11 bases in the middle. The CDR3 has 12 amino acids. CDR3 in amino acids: CASNRAEQPQHF. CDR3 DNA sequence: TGTGCCAGCAACAGGGCGGAGCAGCCCCAGCATTTT.

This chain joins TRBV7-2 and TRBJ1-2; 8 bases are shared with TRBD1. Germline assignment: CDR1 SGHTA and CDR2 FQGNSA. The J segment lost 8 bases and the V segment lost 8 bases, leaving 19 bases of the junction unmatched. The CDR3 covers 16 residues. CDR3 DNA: TGTGCCAGCCCCCTGGGACAGGAGTTTCCCCTAGGGGGCTACACCTTC. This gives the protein CASPLGQEFPLGGYTF.

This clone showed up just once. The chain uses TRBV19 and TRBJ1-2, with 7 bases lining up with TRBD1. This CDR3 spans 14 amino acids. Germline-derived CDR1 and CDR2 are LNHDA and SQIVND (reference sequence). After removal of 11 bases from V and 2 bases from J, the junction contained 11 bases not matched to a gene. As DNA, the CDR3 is TGTGCCGCAGAGGCAACAGGGGCAAACTATGGCTACACCTTC. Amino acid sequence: CAAEATGANYGYTF.

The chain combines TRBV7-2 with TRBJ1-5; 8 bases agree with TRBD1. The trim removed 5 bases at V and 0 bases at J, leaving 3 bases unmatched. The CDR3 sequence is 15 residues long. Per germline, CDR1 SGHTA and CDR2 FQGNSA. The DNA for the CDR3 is TGTGCCAGCAGCCTAGACAGGGGTAGCAATCAGCCCCAGCATTTT. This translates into CASSLDRGSNQPQHF.

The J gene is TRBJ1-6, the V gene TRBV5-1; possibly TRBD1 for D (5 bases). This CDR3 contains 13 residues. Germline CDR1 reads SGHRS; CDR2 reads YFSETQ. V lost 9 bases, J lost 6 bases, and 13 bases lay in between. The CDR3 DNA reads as TGCGCCACCAGGGCCTCCATTAATTCACCCCTCCACTTT. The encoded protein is CATRASINSPLHF.

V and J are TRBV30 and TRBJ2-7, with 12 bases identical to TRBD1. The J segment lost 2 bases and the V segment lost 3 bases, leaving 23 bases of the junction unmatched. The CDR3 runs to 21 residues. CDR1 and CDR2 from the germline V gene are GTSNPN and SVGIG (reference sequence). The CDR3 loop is CAWRGQGAASGKLHQAYEQYF. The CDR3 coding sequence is TGTGCCTGGAGGGGACAGGGGGCAGCTAGCGGGAAACTTCACCAGGCCTACGAGCAGTACTTC. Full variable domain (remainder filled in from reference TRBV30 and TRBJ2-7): SQTIHQWPATLVQPVGSPLSLECTVEGTSNPNLYWYRQAAGRGLQLLFYSVGIGQISSEVPQNLSASRPQDRQFILSSKKLLLSDSGFYLCAWRGQGAASGKLHQAYEQYFGPGTRLTVT.

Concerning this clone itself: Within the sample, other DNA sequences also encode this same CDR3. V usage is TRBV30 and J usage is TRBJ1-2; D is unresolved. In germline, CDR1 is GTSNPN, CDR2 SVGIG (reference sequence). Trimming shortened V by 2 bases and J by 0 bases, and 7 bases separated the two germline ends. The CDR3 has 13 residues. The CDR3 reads CAWSRGSNYGYTF. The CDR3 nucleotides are TGTGCCTGGAGTCGGGGTTCTAACTATGGCTACACCTTC.

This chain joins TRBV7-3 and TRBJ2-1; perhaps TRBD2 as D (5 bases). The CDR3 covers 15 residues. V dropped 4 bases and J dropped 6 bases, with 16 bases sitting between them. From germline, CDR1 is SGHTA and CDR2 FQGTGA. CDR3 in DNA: TGTGCCAGCAGCTCAAACACTAGGTTAGGCAATGAGCAGTTCTTC. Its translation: CASSSNTRLGNEQFF.

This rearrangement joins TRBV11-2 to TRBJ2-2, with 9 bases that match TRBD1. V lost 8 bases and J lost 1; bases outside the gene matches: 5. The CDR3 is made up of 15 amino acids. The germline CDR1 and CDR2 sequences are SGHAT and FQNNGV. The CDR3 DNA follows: TGTGCCAGCCGGGACAGGGTAATGAACACCGGGGAGCTGTTTTTT. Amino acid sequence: CASRDRVMNTGELFF.

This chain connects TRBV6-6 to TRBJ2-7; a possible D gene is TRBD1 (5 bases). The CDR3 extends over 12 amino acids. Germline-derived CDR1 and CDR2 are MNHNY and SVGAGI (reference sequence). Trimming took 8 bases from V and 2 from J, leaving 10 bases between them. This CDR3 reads CASSQGAYEQYF. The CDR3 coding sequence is TGTGCCAGCTCCCAGGGCGCCTACGAGCAGTACTTC.